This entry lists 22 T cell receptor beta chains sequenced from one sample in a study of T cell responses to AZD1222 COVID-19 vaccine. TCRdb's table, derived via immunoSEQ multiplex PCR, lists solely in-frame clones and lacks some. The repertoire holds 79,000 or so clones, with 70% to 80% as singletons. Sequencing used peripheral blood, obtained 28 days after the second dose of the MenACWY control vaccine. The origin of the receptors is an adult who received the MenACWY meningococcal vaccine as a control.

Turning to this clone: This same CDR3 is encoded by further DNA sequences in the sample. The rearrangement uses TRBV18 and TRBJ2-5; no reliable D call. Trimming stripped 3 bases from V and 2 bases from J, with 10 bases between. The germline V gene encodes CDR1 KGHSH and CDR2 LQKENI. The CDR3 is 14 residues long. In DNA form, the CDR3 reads TGTGCCAGCTCACCTCCCGGCAGGCAAGAGACCCAGTACTTC. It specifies CASSPPGRQETQYF. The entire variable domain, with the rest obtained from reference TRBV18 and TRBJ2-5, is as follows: NAGVMQNPRHLVRRRGQEARLRCSPMKGHSHVYWYRQLPEEGLKFMVYLQKENIIDESGMPKERFSAEFPKEGPSILRIQQVVRGDSAAYFCASSPPGRQETQYFGPGTRLLVL.

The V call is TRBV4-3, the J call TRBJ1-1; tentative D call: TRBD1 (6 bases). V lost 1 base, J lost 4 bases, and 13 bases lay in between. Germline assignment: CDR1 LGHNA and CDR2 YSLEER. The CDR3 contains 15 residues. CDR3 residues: CASSQVQGRGTEAFF. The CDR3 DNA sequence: TGCGCCAGCAGCCAAGTCCAGGGGCGTGGCACTGAAGCTTTCTTT.

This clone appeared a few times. Written as DNA, the CDR3 is TGTGCCAGCAGGGGTGGTTTGGCGTACGAGCAGTACTTC. It encodes CASRGGLAYEQYF. This sequence joins TRBV6-5 and TRBJ2-7; no definite D call. V dropped 6 bases and J dropped 4 bases, with 13 bases sitting between them. This CDR3 has 13 amino acids. Germline CDR1 MNHEY, CDR2 SVGAGI.

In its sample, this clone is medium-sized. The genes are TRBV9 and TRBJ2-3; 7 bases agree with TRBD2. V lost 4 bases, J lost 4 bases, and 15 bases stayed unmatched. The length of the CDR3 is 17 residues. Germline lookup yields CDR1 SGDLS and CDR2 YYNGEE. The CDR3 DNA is TGTGCCAGCAGCCCTCTTGGCGGGGCGGGAGTCGCAGATACGCAGTATTTT. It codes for CASSPLGGAGVADTQYF.

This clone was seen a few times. The CDR3 nucleotides are TGTGCCAGTAGTATTAACTGGGATGAAAAACTGTTTTTT. Protein: CASSINWDEKLFF. The V call is TRBV19, the J call TRBJ1-4; D gene uncertain. The CDR3 loop spans 13 amino acids. Germline V gives CDR1 LNHDA, CDR2 SQIVND (reference sequence). Deletions cut 3 bases from V and 6 bases from J, with 8 bases between.

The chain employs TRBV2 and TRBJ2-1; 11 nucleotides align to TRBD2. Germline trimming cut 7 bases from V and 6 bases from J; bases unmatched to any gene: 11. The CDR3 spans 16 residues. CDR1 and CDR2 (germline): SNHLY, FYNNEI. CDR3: CASTLGGLAEFNEQFF. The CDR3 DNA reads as TGTGCCAGCACTCTAGGGGGACTAGCGGAATTCAATGAGCAGTTCTTC.

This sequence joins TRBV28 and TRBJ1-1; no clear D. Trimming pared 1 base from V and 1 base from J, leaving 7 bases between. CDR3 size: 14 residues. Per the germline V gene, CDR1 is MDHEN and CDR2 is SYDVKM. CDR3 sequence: CASSLFRGNTEAFF. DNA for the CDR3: TGTGCCAGCAGTTTATTTCGGGGGAACACTGAAGCTTTCTTT.

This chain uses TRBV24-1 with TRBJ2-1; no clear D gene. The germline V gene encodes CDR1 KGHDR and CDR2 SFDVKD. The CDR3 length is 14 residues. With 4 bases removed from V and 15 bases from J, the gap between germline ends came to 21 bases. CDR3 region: CATSDPQYPRARFF. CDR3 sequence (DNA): TGTGCCACCAGTGACCCACAGTATCCTAGGGCTCGGTTCTTC.

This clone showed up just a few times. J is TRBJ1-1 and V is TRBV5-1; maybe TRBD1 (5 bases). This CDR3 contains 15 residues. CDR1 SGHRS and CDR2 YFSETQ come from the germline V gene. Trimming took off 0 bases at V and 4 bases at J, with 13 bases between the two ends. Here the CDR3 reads CASSLEGVVGTEAFF. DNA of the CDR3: TGCGCCAGCAGCTTGGAAGGGGTAGTCGGCACTGAAGCTTTCTTT.

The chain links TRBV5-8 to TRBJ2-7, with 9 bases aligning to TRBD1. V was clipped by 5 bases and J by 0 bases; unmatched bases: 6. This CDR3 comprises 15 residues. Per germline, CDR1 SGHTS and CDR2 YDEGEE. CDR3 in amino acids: CASSSGTGYSYEQYF. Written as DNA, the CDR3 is TGTGCCAGCAGTTCCGGGACAGGGTACTCCTACGAGCAGTACTTC. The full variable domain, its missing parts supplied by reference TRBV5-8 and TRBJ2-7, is EAGVTQSPTHLIKTRGQQATLRCSPISGHTSVYWYQQALGLGLQFLLWYDEGEERNRGNFPPRFSGRQFPNYSSELNVNALELEDSALYLCASSSGTGYSYEQYFGPGTRLTVT.

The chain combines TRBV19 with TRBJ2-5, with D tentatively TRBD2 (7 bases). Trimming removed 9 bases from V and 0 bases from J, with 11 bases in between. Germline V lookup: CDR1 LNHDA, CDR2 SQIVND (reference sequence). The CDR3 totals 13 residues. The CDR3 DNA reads TGTGCCAGCCGGGGGGCTTACCAAGAGACCCAGTACTTC. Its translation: CASRGAYQETQYF.

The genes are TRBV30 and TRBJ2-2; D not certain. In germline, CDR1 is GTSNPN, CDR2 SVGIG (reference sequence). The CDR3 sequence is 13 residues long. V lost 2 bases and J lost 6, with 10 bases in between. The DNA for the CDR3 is TGTGCCTGGAGTCTGGGAAAGGCCGGGGAGCTGTTTTTT. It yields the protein CAWSLGKAGELFF.

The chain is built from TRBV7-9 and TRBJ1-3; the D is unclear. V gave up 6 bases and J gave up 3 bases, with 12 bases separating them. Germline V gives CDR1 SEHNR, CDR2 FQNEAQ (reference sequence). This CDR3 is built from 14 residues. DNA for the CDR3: TGTGCCAGCAGTTATGACGGGCTTGGAAACACCATATATTTT. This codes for CASSYDGLGNTIYF.

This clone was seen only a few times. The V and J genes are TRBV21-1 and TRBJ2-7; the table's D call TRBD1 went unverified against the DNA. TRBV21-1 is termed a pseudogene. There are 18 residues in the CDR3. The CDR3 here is CASSVTGQVASYSYEQYF. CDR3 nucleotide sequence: TGTGCCAGCAGCGTAACGGGACAGGTCGCATCATACTCCTACGAGCAGTACTTC.

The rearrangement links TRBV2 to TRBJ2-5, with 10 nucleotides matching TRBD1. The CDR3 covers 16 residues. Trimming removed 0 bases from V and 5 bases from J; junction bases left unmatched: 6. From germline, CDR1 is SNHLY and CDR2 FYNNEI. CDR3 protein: CASSEAGTGADETQYF. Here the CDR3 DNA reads TGTGCCAGCAGTGAAGCCGGGACAGGGGCCGATGAGACCCAGTACTTC.

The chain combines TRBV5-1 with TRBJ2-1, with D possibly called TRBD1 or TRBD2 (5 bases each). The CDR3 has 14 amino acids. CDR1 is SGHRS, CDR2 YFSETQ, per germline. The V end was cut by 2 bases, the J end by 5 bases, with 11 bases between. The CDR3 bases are TGCGCCAGCAGCTTAGGGACGGTTAACAATGAGCAGTTCTTC. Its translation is CASSLGTVNNEQFF.

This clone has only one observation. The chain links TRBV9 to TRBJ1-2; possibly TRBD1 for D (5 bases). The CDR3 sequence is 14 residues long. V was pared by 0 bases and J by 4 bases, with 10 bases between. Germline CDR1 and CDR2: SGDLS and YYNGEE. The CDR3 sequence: CASSVAGQGYGYTF. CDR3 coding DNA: TGTGCCAGCAGCGTAGCAGGTCAGGGCTATGGCTACACCTTC.

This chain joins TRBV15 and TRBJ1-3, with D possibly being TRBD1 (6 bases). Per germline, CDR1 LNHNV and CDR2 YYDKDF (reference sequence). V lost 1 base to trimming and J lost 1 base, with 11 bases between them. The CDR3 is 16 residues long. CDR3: CATSRGTGRSGNTIYF. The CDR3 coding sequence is TGTGCCACCAGCAGAGGAACAGGGAGGTCTGGAAACACCATATATTTT.

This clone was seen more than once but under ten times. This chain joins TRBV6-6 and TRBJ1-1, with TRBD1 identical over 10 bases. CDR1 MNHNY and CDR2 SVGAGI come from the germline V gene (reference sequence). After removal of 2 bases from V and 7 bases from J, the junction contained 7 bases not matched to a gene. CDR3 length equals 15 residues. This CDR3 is CASSYEGQGWSEAFF. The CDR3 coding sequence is TGTGCCAGCAGTTACGAGGGACAGGGGTGGAGTGAAGCTTTCTTT.

The CDR3 region is CASRSSWPEAFF. The DNA of the CDR3 is TGTGCCAGCAGGAGTTCCTGGCCTGAAGCTTTCTTT. The rearrangement joins TRBV27 to TRBJ1-1; D is ambiguous. The length of the CDR3 is 12 residues. The V gene's germline CDR1 is MNHEY and CDR2 SMNVEV (reference sequence). V gave up 6 bases and J gave up 6 bases, with 11 bases separating them.

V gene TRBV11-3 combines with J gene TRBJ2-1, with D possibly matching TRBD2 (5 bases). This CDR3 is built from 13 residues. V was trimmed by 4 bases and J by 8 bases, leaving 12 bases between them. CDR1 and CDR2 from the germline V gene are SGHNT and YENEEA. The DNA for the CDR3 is TGTGCCAGCAGCTCCCCCCCGAGGGATGAGCAGTTCTTC. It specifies CASSSPPRDEQFF.

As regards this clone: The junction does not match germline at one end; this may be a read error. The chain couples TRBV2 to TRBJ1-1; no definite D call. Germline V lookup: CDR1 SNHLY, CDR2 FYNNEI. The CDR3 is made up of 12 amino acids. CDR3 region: CASSVEEVLRVF. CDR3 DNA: TGTGCCAGCAGTGTAGAAGAGGTGTTAAGAGTCTTT.